These 17 T cell receptor beta chains were sequenced from one sample in a study of T cell responses to AZD1222 COVID-19 vaccine. The assay was immunoSEQ multiplex PCR, and TCRdb's table has in-frame clones only and misses some. The table includes some 110,000 clones, about 87% detected once. This material consisted of peripheral blood, taken on day 0 of AZD1222 vaccination. Receptors originate from an adult in good health.

The chain employs TRBV20-1 and TRBJ1-2; D unclear. The V gene's germline CDR1 is DFQATT and CDR2 SNEGSKA (reference sequence). The germline V and J ends were trimmed by 6 bases and 1 base, with 6 bases remaining between them. The length of the CDR3 is 11 residues. CDR3 sequence (DNA): TGCAGTGCGGCGGTTAACTATGGCTACACCTTC. This gives the protein CSAAVNYGYTF.

The rearrangement links TRBV5-4 to TRBJ2-3; TRBD2 matches at 7 bases. The V and J ends lost 0 bases and 0 bases, in that order; junction bases with no gene match: 4. The CDR3 sequence is 16 residues long. The germline V gene has CDR1 SGHNT and CDR2 YYREEE (reference sequence). The CDR3 protein is CASSLGAGVSTDTQYF. Written as DNA, the CDR3 is TGTGCCAGCAGCTTGGGGGCGGGGGTTAGCACAGATACGCAGTATTTT.

This clone was seen a single time. The CDR3 nucleotides read TGCAGTGCTAGTGTGGGGAATTCTGGAAACACCATATATTTT. Translation: CSASVGNSGNTIYF. This chain uses TRBV20-1 with TRBJ1-3, with unresolved D. V dropped 3 bases and J dropped 1 base, with 10 bases sitting between them. The CDR3 spans 14 residues. Germline V CDR1 and CDR2: DFQATT, SNEGSKA (reference sequence).

The chain has TRBV27 and TRBJ1-6; 9 bases are shared with TRBD1. The V gene's germline CDR1 is MNHEY and CDR2 SMNVEV (reference sequence). V was clipped by 5 bases and J by 0 bases; unmatched bases: 5. CDR3 length equals 17 residues. CDR3 residues: CASSGQGPSSYNSPLHF. The CDR3, as DNA: TGTGCCAGCAGTGGACAGGGGCCAAGCTCCTATAATTCACCCCTCCACTTT.

The chain carries TRBV11-2 and TRBJ1-2; 7 positions agree with TRBD1. After removal of 4 bases from V and 6 bases from J, the junction contained 5 bases not matched to a gene. The CDR3 has 13 amino acids. In germline, CDR1 is SGHAT, CDR2 FQNNGV. CDR3 bases: TGTGCCAGCAGCTCGGGGACAGCAAATGGCTACACCTTC. Translated, it gives CASSSGTANGYTF.

The V gene is TRBV28, the J gene TRBJ1-1, with 9 bases lining up with TRBD1. Germline V gives CDR1 MDHEN, CDR2 SYDVKM. This CDR3 comprises 16 residues. The V gene end was trimmed by 2 bases and the J gene end by 8 bases; junction bases not matched to a gene: 12. The CDR3 protein is CASSLIAGTGRREAFF. The CDR3 DNA reads as TGTGCCAGCAGTTTAATAGCCGGGACAGGGAGACGAGAAGCTTTCTTT.

V is TRBV19 and J is TRBJ1-2, with D possibly being TRBD1 (5 bases). V dropped 4 bases and J dropped 2 bases, with 11 bases sitting between them. Per the germline V gene, CDR1 is LNHDA and CDR2 is SQIVND (reference sequence). The CDR3 is 14 amino acids. CDR3 sequence: CASSTRRDNYGYTF. DNA for the CDR3: TGTGCCAGTAGTACTCGCCGGGACAACTATGGCTACACCTTC.

The chain uses TRBV10-3 and TRBJ2-3; 8 nucleotides line up with TRBD2. The CDR3 length is 16 residues. J was trimmed by 0 bases and V by 6 bases; bases with no gene match: 8. In germline, CDR1 is ENHRY, CDR2 SYGVKD. The CDR3 loop is CAISSHGGGSTDTQYF. Here the CDR3 DNA reads TGTGCCATCAGCTCCCACGGCGGGGGGAGCACAGATACGCAGTATTTT.

The chain carries TRBV4-3 and TRBJ2-5, with TRBD1 identical over 7 bases. This CDR3 spans 15 amino acids. The ends lost 1 base at V and 3 bases at J; junction bases unmatched: 5. The germline V gene encodes CDR1 LGHNA and CDR2 YSLEER. Here the CDR3 DNA reads TGCGCCAGCAGCCAAGGGCCTGACAGGGAAGAGACCCAGTACTTC. The encoded protein is CASSQGPDREETQYF.

The DNA of the CDR3 is TGTGCCAGTAGTATCACAGCTCTCAAGGGTGAAAAACTGTTTTTT. It yields the protein CASSITALKGEKLFF. The chain employs TRBV19 and TRBJ1-4; D ambiguous. V was shortened by 3 bases and J by 7 bases, with 15 bases between the two germline ends. CDR1 is LNHDA and CDR2 is SQIVND in the germline V gene (reference sequence). The CDR3 runs 15 residues.

J is TRBJ1-5 and V is TRBV3-1 (or the pseudogene TRBV3-2); 9 bases line up with TRBD1. The length of the CDR3 is 16 residues. The germline V gene encodes CDR1 LGHDT and CDR2 YNNKEL (reference sequence). V lost 0 bases and J lost 9; bases outside the gene matches: 9. CDR3: CASSQDRPGQGGPQHF. CDR3 sequence (DNA): TGTGCCAGCAGCCAAGATCGGCCGGGACAGGGTGGGCCCCAGCATTTT.

J is TRBJ1-3 and V is TRBV28; D is unclear. Germline V gene sequence: CDR1 MDHEN, CDR2 SYDVKM. Trimming removed 3 bases from V and 7 bases from J, with 16 bases in between. This CDR3 has 15 amino acids. The CDR3 is CASSFRAAQRNTIYF. The DNA of the CDR3 is TGTGCCAGCAGTTTTCGGGCCGCGCAAAGGAACACCATATATTTT.

The CDR3 bases are TGTGCCAGCAGCTTACTAGCGGGAGGGAACACCGGGGAGCTGTTTTTT. Its protein product is CASSLLAGGNTGELFF. The chain joins TRBV3-1 (or the pseudogene TRBV3-2) to TRBJ2-2; 12 bases align to TRBD2. CDR3 length equals 16 residues. Germline V gene lookup returns CDR1 LGHDT and CDR2 YNNKEL (reference sequence). The J segment lost 1 base and the V segment lost 5 bases, leaving 2 bases of the junction unmatched.

This clone has more than one count but fewer than ten. The gene calls are TRBV5-4 and TRBJ1-2; 7 bases line up with TRBD1. V was pared by 0 bases and J by 7 bases, with 9 bases of the junction left unmatched. Germline CDR1 is SGHNT and CDR2 is YYREEE (reference sequence). This CDR3 contains 15 residues. CDR3 region: CASSLAGGRSIGYTF. The CDR3 coding sequence is TGTGCCAGCAGCTTGGCAGGGGGACGGAGTATTGGCTACACCTTC.

The V call is TRBV29-1, the J call TRBJ2-1; 8 bases are shared with TRBD1. The CDR3 spans 13 residues. Germline V lookup: CDR1 SQVTM, CDR2 ANQGSEA. J gave up 2 bases and V 4 bases, and 1 base lay outside the gene matches. Here the CDR3 reads CSVARGPYNEQFF. The DNA of the CDR3 is TGCAGCGTTGCCAGGGGGCCCTACAATGAGCAGTTCTTC.

As DNA, the CDR3 is TGTGCCAGCAGTTACGGACTAGCGGGAGGGGTCTACGAGCAGTACTTC. As protein: CASSYGLAGGVYEQYF. V usage is TRBV6-5 and J usage is TRBJ2-7; 15 bases map to TRBD2. There are 16 residues in the CDR3. The V and J ends lost 2 bases and 3 bases, in that order; junction bases with no gene match: 2. The germline V gene has CDR1 MNHEY and CDR2 SVGAGI.

The CDR3 coding sequence is TGCGCCAGCAGCCAGGATATGGGGGGCCGCTATGGCTACACCTTC. It codes for CASSQDMGGRYGYTF. This chain links TRBV4-3 with TRBJ1-2, with D perhaps TRBD1 (6 bases). Trimming stripped 3 bases from V and 4 bases from J, with 15 bases between. Per the germline V gene, CDR1 is LGHNA and CDR2 is YSLEER. This CDR3 has 15 residues.